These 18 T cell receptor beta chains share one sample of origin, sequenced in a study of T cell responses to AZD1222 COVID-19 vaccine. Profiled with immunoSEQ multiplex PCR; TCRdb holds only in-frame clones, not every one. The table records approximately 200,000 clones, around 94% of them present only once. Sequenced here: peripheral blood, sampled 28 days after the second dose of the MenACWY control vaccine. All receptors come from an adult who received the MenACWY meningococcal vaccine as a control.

The DNA of the CDR3 is TGTGCCAGCAGCCCCCGGACAGCCGATGGGACCCAGTACTTC. As protein: CASSPRTADGTQYF. The chain uses TRBV4-2 and TRBJ2-5, with D maybe TRBD1 (6 bases). Germline V gene sequence: CDR1 LGHNA, CDR2 YNFKEQ. The CDR3 sequence is 14 residues long. Between the trimmed V and J ends, which lost 4 bases and 7 bases, there was a span of 16 bases.

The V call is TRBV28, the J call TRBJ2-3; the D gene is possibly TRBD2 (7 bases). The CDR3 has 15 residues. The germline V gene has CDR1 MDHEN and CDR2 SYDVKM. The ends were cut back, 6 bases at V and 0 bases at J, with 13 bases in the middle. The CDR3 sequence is CASSQRGASTDTQYF. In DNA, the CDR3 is TGTGCCAGCAGCCAACGGGGGGCTAGCACAGATACGCAGTATTTT. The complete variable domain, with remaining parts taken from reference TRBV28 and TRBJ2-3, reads DVKVTQSSRYLVKRTGEKVFLECVQDMDHENMFWYRQDPGLGLRLIYFSYDVKMKEKGDIPEGYSVSREKKERFSLILESASTNQTSMYLCASSQRGASTDTQYFGPGTRLTVL.

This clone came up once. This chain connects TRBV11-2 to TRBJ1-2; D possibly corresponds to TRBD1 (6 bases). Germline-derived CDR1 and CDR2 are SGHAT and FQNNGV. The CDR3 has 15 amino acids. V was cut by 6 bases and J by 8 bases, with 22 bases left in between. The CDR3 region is CASRPIRDTKRGYTF. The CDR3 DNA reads TGTGCCAGCAGACCTATCCGGGACACCAAACGGGGCTACACCTTC.

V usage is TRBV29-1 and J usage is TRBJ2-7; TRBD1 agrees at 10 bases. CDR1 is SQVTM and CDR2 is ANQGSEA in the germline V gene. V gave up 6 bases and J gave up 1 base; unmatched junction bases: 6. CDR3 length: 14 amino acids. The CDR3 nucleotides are TGCAGCGTCCTTCGGACAGGGGGATCCTACGAGCAGTACTTC. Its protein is CSVLRTGGSYEQYF.

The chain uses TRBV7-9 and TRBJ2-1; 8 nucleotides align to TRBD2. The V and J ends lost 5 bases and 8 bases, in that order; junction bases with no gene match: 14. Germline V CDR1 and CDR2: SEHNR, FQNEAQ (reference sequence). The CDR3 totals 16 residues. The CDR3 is CASSRGELAVGYEQFF. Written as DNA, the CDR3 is TGTGCCAGCAGCCGAGGGGAACTAGCGGTAGGCTATGAGCAGTTCTTC.

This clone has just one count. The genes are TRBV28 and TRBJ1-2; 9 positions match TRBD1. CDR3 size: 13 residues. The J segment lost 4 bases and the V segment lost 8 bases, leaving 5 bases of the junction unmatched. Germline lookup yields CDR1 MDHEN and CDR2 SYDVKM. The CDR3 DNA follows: TGTGCCAGCGACAGGGGGAATTCCTATGGCTACACCTTC. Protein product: CASDRGNSYGYTF.

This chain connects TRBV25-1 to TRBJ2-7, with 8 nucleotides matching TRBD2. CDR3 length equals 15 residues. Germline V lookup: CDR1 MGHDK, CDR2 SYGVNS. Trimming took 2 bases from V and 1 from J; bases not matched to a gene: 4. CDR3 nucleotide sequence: TGTGCCAGCAGTGAAACAACTAGCGGATCCTACGAGCAGTACTTC. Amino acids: CASSETTSGSYEQYF.

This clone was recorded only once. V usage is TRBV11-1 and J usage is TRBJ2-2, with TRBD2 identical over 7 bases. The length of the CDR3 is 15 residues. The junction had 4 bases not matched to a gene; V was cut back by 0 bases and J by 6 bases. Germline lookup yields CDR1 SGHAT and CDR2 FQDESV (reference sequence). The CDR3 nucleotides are TGTGCCAGCAGCTTAGCTCGGGGGGTTGCCGGGGAGCTGTTTTTT. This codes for CASSLARGVAGELFF. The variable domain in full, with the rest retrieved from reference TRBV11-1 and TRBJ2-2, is EAEVAQSPRYKITEKSQAVAFWCDPISGHATLYWYRQILGQGPELLVQFQDESVVDDSQLPKDRFSAERLKGVDSTLKIQPAELGDSAMYLCASSLARGVAGELFFGEGSRLTVL.

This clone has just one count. This CDR3 is CASSLVGSTEAFF. CDR3 DNA sequence: TGTGCCAGCAGCTTGGTAGGGTCGACTGAAGCTTTCTTT. The chain joins TRBV5-5 to TRBJ1-1, with unresolved D. The length of the CDR3 is 13 residues. The germline V gene encodes CDR1 SGHKS and CDR2 YYEKEE (reference sequence). V was clipped by 0 bases and J by 5 bases, with 8 bases between them. Variable domain in full (rest from reference TRBV5-5 and TRBJ1-1): DAGVTQSPTHLIKTRGQQVTLRCSPISGHKSVSWYQQVLGQGPQFIFQYYEKEERGRGNFPDRFSARQFPNYSSELNVNALLLGDSALYLCASSLVGSTEAFFGQGTRLTVV.

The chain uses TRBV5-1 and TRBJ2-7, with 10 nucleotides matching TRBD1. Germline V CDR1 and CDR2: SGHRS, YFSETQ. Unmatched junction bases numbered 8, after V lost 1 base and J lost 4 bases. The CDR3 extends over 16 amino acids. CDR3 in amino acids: CASSLSRDRGLYEQYF. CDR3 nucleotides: TGCGCCAGCAGCTTGTCTAGGGACAGGGGTTTATACGAGCAGTACTTC.

CDR3 nucleotide sequence: TGCGCCAGCAGCCAAGATTGGCAGGGAGAGGGATACACTGAAGCTTTCTTT. This codes for CASSQDWQGEGYTEAFF. This chain uses TRBV4-3 with TRBJ1-1, with D perhaps matching TRBD1 (5 bases). Germline V gene sequence: CDR1 LGHNA, CDR2 YSLEER. This CDR3 has 17 residues. Between the trimmed V and J ends, which lost 0 bases and 3 bases, there was a span of 17 bases.

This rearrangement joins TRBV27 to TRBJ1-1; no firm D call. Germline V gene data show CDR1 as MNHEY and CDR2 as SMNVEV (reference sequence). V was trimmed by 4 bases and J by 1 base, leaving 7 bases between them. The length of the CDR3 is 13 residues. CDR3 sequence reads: CASSSSTNTEAFF. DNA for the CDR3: TGTGCCAGCAGTTCCAGCACGAACACTGAAGCTTTCTTT.

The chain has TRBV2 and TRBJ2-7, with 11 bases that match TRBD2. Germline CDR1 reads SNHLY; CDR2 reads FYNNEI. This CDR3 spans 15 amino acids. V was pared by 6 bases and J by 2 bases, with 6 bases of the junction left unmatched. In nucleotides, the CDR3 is TGTGCCAGCAGAACACTAGCGGGAGTACCCTACGAGCAGTACTTC. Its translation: CASRTLAGVPYEQYF.

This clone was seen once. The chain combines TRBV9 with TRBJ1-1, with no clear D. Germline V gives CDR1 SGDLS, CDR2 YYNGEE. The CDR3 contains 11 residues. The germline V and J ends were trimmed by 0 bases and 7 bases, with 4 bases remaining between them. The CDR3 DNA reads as TGTGCCAGCAGCGTAGGGGTTGAAGCTTTCTTT. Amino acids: CASSVGVEAFF.

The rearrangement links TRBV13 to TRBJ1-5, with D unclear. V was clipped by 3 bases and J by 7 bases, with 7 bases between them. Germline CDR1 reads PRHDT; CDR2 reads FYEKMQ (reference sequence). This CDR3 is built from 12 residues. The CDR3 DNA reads TGTGCCAGCAGCTTTGGGCTGCAGCCCCAGCATTTT. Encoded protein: CASSFGLQPQHF.

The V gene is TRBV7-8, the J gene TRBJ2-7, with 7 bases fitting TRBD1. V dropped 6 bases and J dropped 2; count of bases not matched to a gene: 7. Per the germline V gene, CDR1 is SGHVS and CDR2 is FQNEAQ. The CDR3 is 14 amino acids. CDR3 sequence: CASSSQGEPYEQYF. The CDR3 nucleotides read TGTGCCAGCAGTTCGCAGGGGGAACCCTACGAGCAGTACTTC.

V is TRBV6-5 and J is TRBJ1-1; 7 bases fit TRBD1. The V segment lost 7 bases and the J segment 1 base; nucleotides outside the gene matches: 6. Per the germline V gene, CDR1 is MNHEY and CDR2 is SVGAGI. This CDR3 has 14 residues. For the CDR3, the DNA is TGTGCCAGCATCGGACAGGCTAAGAACACTGAAGCTTTCTTT. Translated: CASIGQAKNTEAFF.

CDR3 in DNA: TGTGCCAGCAGTTACTTCCTAGCGGGGCTCAATGAGCAGTTCTTC. Translating it yields CASSYFLAGLNEQFF. The chain joins TRBV6-2 or TRBV6-3 to TRBJ2-1, with TRBD2 matching over 9 bases. V shed 1 base and J 6 bases; nucleotides not matched to a gene: 4. The CDR3 length is 15 residues. CDR1 is MNHEY, CDR2 SVGEGT, per germline.